This passage covers 16 T cell receptor beta chains from one sample sequenced in a study of shared clonotypes between healthy human individuals. Sequencing used immunoSEQ multiplex PCR; TCRdb keeps in-frame clones, though not all of them. Here the sample spans some 2,400,000 clones, approximately 94% being singletons. The sequenced sample was naive CD4+ T cells sorted from blood. Subset reported: CD45RA+ positively selected. The receptors were gathered from a man aged 18 to 35 in good health.

In its sample, this clone was seen a few times. The gene calls are TRBV28 and TRBJ1-2; no clear D. This CDR3 comprises 11 residues. The germline V gene encodes CDR1 MDHEN and CDR2 SYDVKM. The germline V and J ends were trimmed by 8 bases and 2 bases, with 6 bases remaining between them. CDR3 sequence reads: CASGWNYGYTF. The DNA for the CDR3 is TGTGCCAGCGGCTGGAACTATGGCTACACCTTC.

The V and J genes are TRBV7-9 and TRBJ2-2; D may match TRBD1 or TRBD2 (5 bases each). This CDR3 is 16 amino acids long. Germline-derived CDR1 and CDR2 are SEHNR and FQNEAQ (reference sequence). V was clipped by 1 base and J by 0 bases, with 9 bases between them. CDR3 protein: CASSLVGGPNTGELFF. DNA of the CDR3: TGTGCCAGCAGCTTAGTTGGGGGACCGAACACCGGGGAGCTGTTTTTT. Full variable domain (rest looked up from reference TRBV7-9 and TRBJ2-2): DTGVSQNPRHKITKRGQNVTFRCDPISEHNRLYWYRQTLGQGPEFLTYFQNEAQLEKSRLLSDRFSAERPKGSFSTLEIQRTEQGDSAMYLCASSLVGGPNTGELFFGEGSRLTVL.

This clone came up once. The chain is built from TRBV6-5 and TRBJ2-7, with TRBD1 matching over 9 bases. Trimming cost V 4 bases and J 12 bases; bases outside gene matches: 13. There are 14 residues in the CDR3. CDR1 and CDR2 from the germline V gene are MNHEY and SVGAGI. DNA for the CDR3: TGTGCCAGCAGTTTCGGCACAGGGGGCTACACCCGGTACTTC. Protein sequence: CASSFGTGGYTRYF.

This clone was observed a single time. This chain uses TRBV5-1 with TRBJ1-1; tentative D call: TRBD1 (5 bases). Germline V gene sequence: CDR1 SGHRS, CDR2 YFSETQ. With 6 bases removed from V and 2 bases from J, the gap between germline ends came to 23 bases. CDR3 size: 17 residues. CDR3 nucleotides: TGCGCCAGCACTCGGGTTGGGGCGAGGGGACTAAACACTGAAGCTTTCTTT. As protein: CASTRVGARGLNTEAFF.

J is TRBJ2-1 and V is TRBV5-1; 8 positions match TRBD1. The CDR3 runs to 15 residues. The germline gives CDR1 SGHRS, CDR2 YFSETQ. V shed 4 bases and J 6 bases; nucleotides not matched to a gene: 9. As DNA, the CDR3 is TGCGCCAGCAGCAGAGCCGGGACAGGTTCCAATGAGCAGTTCTTC. This codes for CASSRAGTGSNEQFF.

This rearrangement joins TRBV7-3 to TRBJ2-1; 9 positions match TRBD1. Germline V lookup: CDR1 SGHTA, CDR2 FQGTGA. The CDR3 is 15 residues long. V shed 5 bases, J shed 7 bases, and the junction held 9 bases outside the gene matches. The CDR3: CASSTTGGPWNEQFF. CDR3 DNA sequence: TGTGCCAGCAGCACCACAGGGGGCCCTTGGAATGAGCAGTTCTTC.

CDR3 region: CASSYGLVRETQYF. DNA for the CDR3: TGTGCCAGCAGCTACGGACTCGTACGGGAGACCCAGTACTTC. The chain employs TRBV11-2 and TRBJ2-5; TRBD2 is a possible D gene (5 bases). V was cut by 4 bases and J by 5 bases, with 14 bases left in between. From germline, CDR1 is SGHAT and CDR2 FQNNGV. The CDR3 extends over 14 amino acids.

A word on this clone: The sample carries other DNA sequences with the same CDR3. V usage is TRBV9 and J usage is TRBJ2-1; 7 bases are shared with TRBD2. Trimming took 0 bases from V and 7 from J; bases not matched to a gene: 4. CDR1 is SGDLS, CDR2 YYNGEE, per germline. The CDR3 length is 14 residues. As DNA, the CDR3 is TGTGCCAGCAGCGTAGGAGGAGCGGGAAATGAGCAGTTCTTC. It specifies CASSVGGAGNEQFF.

The chain uses TRBV6-6 and TRBJ2-7; D is ambiguous. The V end lost 4 bases, the J end lost 0 bases, and 7 bases lay between the germline ends. Germline CDR1 and CDR2: MNHNY and SVGAGI (reference sequence). This CDR3 has 13 residues. The CDR3 loop reads CASSSGPSYEQYF. DNA of the CDR3: TGTGCCAGCAGTTCCGGGCCCTCCTACGAGCAGTACTTC.

The chain is built from TRBV9 and TRBJ1-3, with D hard to call. With 2 bases removed from V and 0 bases from J, the gap between germline ends came to 6 bases. The CDR3 spans 14 residues. Germline lookup yields CDR1 SGDLS and CDR2 YYNGEE. CDR3 nucleotides: TGTGCCAGCAGCGTTAGGGACTCTGGAAACACCATATATTTT. It translates to CASSVRDSGNTIYF.

J is TRBJ1-4 and V is TRBV19; 8 bases line up with TRBD1. The CDR3 runs 15 residues. Looked up from germline, CDR1 is LNHDA and CDR2 is SQIVND (reference sequence). V shed 6 bases, J shed 12 bases, and the junction held 15 bases outside the gene matches. Here the CDR3 DNA reads TGTGCCAGTAGAAGTCCCGGGACAGGTGAGGGACAACTGTTTTTT. Encoded protein: CASRSPGTGEGQLFF.

This clone was found once. The gene calls are TRBV19 and TRBJ2-7; tentatively, D is TRBD1 (6 bases). V lost 4 bases and J 2 bases, leaving 12 bases between the germline ends. The CDR3 length is 14 residues. Germline assignment: CDR1 LNHDA and CDR2 SQIVND (reference sequence). The CDR3 nucleotides read TGTGCCAGTAGTAGAACGGGACAACCCTACGAGCAGTACTTC. Translated, it gives CASSRTGQPYEQYF.

This sequence joins TRBV11-2 and TRBJ2-2; unclear D gene. V was trimmed by 1 base and J by 6 bases, leaving 12 bases between them. CDR1 and CDR2 (germline): SGHAT, FQNNGV. The CDR3 runs to 15 residues. The CDR3 DNA reads TGTGCCAGCAGCTTAGGGGCGATAGTAGCCGGGGAGCTGTTTTTT. This encodes CASSLGAIVAGELFF.

A remark on this clone: In the same sample, other DNA sequences code for this CDR3. The V call is TRBV7-9, the J call TRBJ2-1, with TRBD1 matching 7 bases. V shed 1 base and J 6 bases; nucleotides not matched to a gene: 0. This CDR3 contains 13 residues. Germline CDR1 is SEHNR and CDR2 is FQNEAQ (reference sequence). As DNA, the CDR3 is TGTGCCAGCAGCTTAGGACAGGGCAATGAGCAGTTCTTC. Its translation is CASSLGQGNEQFF. Looking up the rest from reference TRBV7-9 and TRBJ2-1 gives the full variable domain: DTGVSQNPRHKITKRGQNVTFRCDPISEHNRLYWYRQTLGQGPEFLTYFQNEAQLEKSRLLSDRFSAERPKGSFSTLEIQRTEQGDSAMYLCASSLGQGNEQFFGPGTRLTVL.

This chain connects TRBV7-8 to TRBJ2-3, with 7 bases matching TRBD2. The V segment lost 4 bases and the J segment 4 bases; nucleotides outside the gene matches: 8. CDR1 SGHVS and CDR2 FQNEAQ come from the germline V gene. The CDR3 loop spans 15 amino acids. The CDR3 bases are TGTGCCAGCAGCTACGAAGTGGGGGGGGCAGATACGCAGTATTTT. This translates into CASSYEVGGADTQYF.

This clone has only one observation. V usage is TRBV11-2 and J usage is TRBJ1-4; D call uncertain. Trimming pared 1 base from V and 0 bases from J, leaving 9 bases between. Germline V gene lookup returns CDR1 SGHAT and CDR2 FQNNGV. This CDR3 is 16 amino acids long. This CDR3 reads CASSLAGGPTNEKLFF. The DNA for the CDR3 is TGTGCCAGCAGCTTAGCGGGCGGCCCAACTAATGAAAAACTGTTTTTT.